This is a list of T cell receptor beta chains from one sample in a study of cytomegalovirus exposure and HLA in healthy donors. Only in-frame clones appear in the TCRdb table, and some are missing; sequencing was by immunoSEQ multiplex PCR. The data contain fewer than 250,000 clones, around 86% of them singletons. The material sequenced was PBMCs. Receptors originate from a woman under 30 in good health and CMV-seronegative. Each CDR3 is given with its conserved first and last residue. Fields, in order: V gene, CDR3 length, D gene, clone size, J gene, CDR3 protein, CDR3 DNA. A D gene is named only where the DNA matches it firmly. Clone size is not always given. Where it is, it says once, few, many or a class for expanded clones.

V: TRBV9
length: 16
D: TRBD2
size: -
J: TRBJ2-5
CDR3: CASSVGASGTQETQYF
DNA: TGTGCCAGCAGCGTAGGGGCTAGCGGGACGCAAGAGACCCAGTACTTC

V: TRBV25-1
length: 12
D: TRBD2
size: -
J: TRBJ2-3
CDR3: CAIRAGADTQYF
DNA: TGTGCCATCCGAGCGGGAGCAGATACGCAGTATTTT

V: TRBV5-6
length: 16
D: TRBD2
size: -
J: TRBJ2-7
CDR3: CASSSRLAGASYEQYF
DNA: TGTGCCAGCAGCTCCAGACTAGCGGGAGCCTCCTACGAGCAGTACTTC

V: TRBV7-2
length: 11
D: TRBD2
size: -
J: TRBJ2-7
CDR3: CASGGVYEQYF
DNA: TGTGCCAGCGGGGGGGTCTACGAGCAGTACTTC

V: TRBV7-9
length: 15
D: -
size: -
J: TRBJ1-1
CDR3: CASSVGLVMDTEAFF
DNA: TGTGCCAGCAGCGTGGGGCTGGTCATGGACACTGAAGCTTTCTTT

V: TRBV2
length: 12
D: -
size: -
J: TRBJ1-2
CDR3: CASSESQRGYTF
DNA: TGTGCCAGCAGTGAAAGCCAGCGAGGCTACACCTTC

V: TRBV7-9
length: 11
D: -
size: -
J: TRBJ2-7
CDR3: CASRPIYEQYF
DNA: TGTGCCAGCAGACCGATCTACGAGCAGTACTTC

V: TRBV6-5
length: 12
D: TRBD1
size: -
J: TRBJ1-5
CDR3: CASKQGDQPQHF
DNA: TGTGCCAGCAAGCAGGGGGATCAGCCCCAGCATTTT

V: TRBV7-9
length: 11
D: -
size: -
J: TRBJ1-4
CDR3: CAYGQNEKLFF
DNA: TGTGCCTACGGACAGAATGAAAAACTGTTTTTT

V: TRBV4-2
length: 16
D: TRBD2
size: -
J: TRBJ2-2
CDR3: CASSPGTSGVTGELFF
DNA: TGTGCCAGCAGCCCCGGGACTAGCGGGGTAACCGGGGAGCTGTTTTTT

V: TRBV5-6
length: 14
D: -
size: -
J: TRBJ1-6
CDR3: CASSFLSSNSPLHF
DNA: TGTGCCAGCAGCTTTTTGTCGAGTAATTCACCCCTCCACTTT

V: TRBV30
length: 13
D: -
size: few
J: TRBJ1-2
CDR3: CAWSVGGGYGYTF
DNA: TGTGCCTGGAGTGTAGGGGGTGGCTATGGCTACACCTTC

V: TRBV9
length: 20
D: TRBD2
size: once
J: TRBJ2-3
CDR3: CASSVATGGSTSGYTDTQYF
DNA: TGTGCCAGCAGCGTAGCTACGGGGGGGTCGACTAGCGGTTACACAGATACGCAGTATTTT

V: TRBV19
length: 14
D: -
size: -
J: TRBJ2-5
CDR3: CASSIGQGSKTQYF
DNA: TGTGCCAGTAGTATAGGTCAGGGTTCGAAGACCCAGTACTTC

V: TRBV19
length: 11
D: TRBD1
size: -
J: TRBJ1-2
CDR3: CASDRGYGYTF
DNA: TGTGCCAGTGACAGGGGCTATGGCTACACCTTC

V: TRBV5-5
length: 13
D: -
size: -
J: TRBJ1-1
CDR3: CASSRGGGTEAFF
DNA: TGTGCCAGCAGCAGGGGAGGGGGCACTGAAGCTTTCTTT

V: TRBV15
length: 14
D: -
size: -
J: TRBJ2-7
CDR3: CATSRETLSYEQYF
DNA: TGTGCCACCAGCAGAGAGACACTCTCCTACGAGCAGTACTTC

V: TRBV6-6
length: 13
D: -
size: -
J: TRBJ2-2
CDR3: CASSYLSDGELFF
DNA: TGTGCCAGCAGTTACTTGAGCGACGGGGAGCTGTTTTTT

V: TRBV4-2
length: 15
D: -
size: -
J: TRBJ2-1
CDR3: CASSSAGSSYNEQFF
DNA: TGTGCCAGCAGTTCGGCGGGTAGCTCCTACAATGAGCAGTTCTTC

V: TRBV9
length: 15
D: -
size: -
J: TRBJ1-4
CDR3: CASSVGGGLNEKLFF
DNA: TGTGCCAGCAGCGTAGGCGGAGGACTGAATGAAAAACTGTTTTTT

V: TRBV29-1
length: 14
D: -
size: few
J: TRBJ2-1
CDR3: CSVEAGVSYNEQFF
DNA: TGCAGCGTTGAGGCGGGCGTCTCCTACAATGAGCAGTTCTTC

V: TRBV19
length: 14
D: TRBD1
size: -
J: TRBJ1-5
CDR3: CASSMVQGAQPQHF
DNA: TGTGCCAGTAGTATGGTCCAGGGGGCACAGCCCCAGCATTTT

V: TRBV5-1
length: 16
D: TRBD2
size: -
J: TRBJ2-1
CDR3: CASSNKVGLADNEQFF
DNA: TGCGCCAGCAGTAATAAGGTTGGGCTAGCGGACAATGAGCAGTTCTTC

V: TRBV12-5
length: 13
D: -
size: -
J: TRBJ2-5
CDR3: CASGLDRVETQYF
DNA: TGTGCTAGTGGTTTGGACAGGGTGGAGACCCAGTACTTC

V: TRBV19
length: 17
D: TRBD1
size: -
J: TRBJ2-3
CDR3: CASSPRQGAFSTDTQYF
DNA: TGTGCCAGTAGTCCTCGACAGGGGGCATTTAGCACAGATACGCAGTATTTT

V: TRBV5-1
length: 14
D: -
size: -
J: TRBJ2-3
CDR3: CASSQQVRTDTQYF
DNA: TGCGCCAGCAGCCAACAGGTACGCACAGATACGCAGTATTTT

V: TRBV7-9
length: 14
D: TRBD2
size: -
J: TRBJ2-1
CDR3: CASRTSGGAGEQFF
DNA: TGTGCCAGCAGGACTAGCGGGGGGGCAGGTGAGCAGTTCTTC

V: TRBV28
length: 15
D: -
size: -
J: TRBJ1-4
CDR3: CASSFPGEGDEKLFF
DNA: TGTGCCAGCAGTTTTCCAGGGGAAGGAGATGAAAAACTGTTTTTT

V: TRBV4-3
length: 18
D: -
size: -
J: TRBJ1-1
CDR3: CARSPNRNRRQDITEAFF
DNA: TGCGCCAGGTCCCCGAACAGGAACAGGCGGCAGGATATCACTGAAGCTTTCTTT

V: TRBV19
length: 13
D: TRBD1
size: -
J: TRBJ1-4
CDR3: CASRRDRGEKLFF
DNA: TGTGCCAGTAGACGGGACAGGGGTGAAAAACTGTTTTTT

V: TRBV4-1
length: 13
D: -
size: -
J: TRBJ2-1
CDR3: CASSQNQQGEQFF
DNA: TGCGCCAGCAGCCAAAACCAGCAGGGCGAGCAGTTCTTC

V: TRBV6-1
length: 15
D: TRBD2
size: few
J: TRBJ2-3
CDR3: CASSELAGGADTQYF
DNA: TGTGCCAGCAGTGAACTAGCGGGGGGGGCAGATACGCAGTATTTT

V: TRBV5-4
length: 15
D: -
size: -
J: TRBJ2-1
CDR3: CASSPDSNPYNEQFF
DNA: TGTGCCAGCAGCCCCGACTCGAACCCGTACAATGAGCAGTTCTTC

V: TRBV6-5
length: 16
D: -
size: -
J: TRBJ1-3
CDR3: CASSWTNIISGNTIYF
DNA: TGTGCCAGCAGTTGGACAAACATTATCTCTGGAAACACCATATATTTT

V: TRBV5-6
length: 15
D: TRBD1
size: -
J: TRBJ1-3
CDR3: CASSSGTGSGNTIYF
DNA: TGTGCCAGCAGCTCCGGGACAGGCAGTGGAAACACCATATATTTT

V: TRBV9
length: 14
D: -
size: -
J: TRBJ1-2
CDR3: CASSVVGGAKGYTF
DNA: TGTGCCAGCAGCGTAGTCGGGGGGGCTAAAGGCTACACCTTC

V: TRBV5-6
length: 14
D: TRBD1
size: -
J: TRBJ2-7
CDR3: CASCETGTDYEQYF
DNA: TGTGCCAGCTGCGAGACCGGGACAGATTACGAGCAGTACTTC

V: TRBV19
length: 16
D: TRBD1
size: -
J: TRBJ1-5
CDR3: CASTRQGAPSNQPQHF
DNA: TGTGCCAGTACCCGACAGGGTGCCCCTAGCAATCAGCCCCAGCATTTT

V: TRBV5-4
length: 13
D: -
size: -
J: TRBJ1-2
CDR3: CAGSSTGLYGYTF
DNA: TGTGCCGGCAGCTCTACCGGACTGTATGGCTACACCTTC

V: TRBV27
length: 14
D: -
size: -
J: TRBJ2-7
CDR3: CASSLQGRTYEQYF
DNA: TGTGCCAGCAGTTTACAGGGCAGAACCTACGAGCAGTACTTC